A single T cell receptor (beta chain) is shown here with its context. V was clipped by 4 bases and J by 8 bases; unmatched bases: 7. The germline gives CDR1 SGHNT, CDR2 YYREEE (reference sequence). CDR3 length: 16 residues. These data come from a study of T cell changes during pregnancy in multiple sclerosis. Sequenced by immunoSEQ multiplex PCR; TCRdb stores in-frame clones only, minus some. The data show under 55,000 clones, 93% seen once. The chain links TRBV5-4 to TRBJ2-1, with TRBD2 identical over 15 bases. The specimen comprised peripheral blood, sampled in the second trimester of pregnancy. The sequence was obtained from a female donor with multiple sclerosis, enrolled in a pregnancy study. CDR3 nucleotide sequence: TGTGCCAGCAGCCCGACCGGGACTAGCGGGAGGTATGAGCAGTTCTTC. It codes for CASSPTGTSGRYEQFF.